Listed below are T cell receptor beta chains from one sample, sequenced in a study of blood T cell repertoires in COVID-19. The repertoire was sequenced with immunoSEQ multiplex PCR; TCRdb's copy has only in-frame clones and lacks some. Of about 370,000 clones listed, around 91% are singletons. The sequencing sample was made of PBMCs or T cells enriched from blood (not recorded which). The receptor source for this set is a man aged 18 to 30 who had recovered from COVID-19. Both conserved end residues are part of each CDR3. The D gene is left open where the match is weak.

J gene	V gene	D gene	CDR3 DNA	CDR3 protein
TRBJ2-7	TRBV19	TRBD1	TGTGCCAGTAGTCCCGGAACAGGGGGCTTCTACGAGCAGTACTTC	CASSPGTGGFYEQYF
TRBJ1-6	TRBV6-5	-	TGTGCCAGCAGGGCGGAGGGGACGTATTCACCCCTCCACTTT	CASRAEGTYSPLHF
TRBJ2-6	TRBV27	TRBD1	TGTGCCAGCAGTTTGACAGGGCAAGCCAACGTCCTGACTTTC	CASSLTGQANVLTF
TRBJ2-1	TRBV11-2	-	TGTGCCAGCAGCTTAGATCGGGTAGAGCGTGGGTTCTTC	CASSLDRVERGFF
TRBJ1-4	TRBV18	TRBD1	TGTGCCAGCTCACCTCCCCAGGGGGGACTGTTTTTT	CASSPPQGGLFF
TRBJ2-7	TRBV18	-	TGTGCCAGCTCACTACAGGGCCACGAGCAGTACTTC	CASSLQGHEQYF
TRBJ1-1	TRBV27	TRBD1	TGTGCCAGCAGTACCTACCGGGACAGGGGACCGAAAGCTTTCTTT	CASSTYRDRGPKAFF
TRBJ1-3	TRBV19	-	TGTGCCAGTAGTACGACAGTTGGAAACACCATATATTTT	CASSTTVGNTIYF
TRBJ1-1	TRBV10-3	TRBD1	TGTGCCATCAGTTCCAACAGGGGGGTCGCTGAAGCTTTCTTT	CAISSNRGVAEAFF
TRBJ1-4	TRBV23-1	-	TGCGCCAGCAGTCAAGGTCCGGTACTCAACTTAAATGAAAAACTGTTTTTT	CASSQGPVLNLNEKLFF